These 13 T cell receptor beta chains originate from one sample sequenced in a study of T-cell memory formation after mild COVID-19. TCRdb redid the calling of the 5' RACE reads with MiXCR, one entry per CDR3 protein. The data show under 550,000 distinct CDR3 sequences, approximately 19% seen once. Sequenced: PBMCs or a T cell subset sorted from them (not recorded which). Every receptor here comes from a man between 18 and 35 years old who had mild COVID-19 (a few samples of this study predate the infection). Cell type and time point are not known.

This clonotype has just a few counts. The chain recombines TRBV28 with TRBJ1-1, with TRBD1 identical over 7 bases. With 7 bases clipped from V and 3 bases from J, the junction kept 11 bases outside the gene matches. Germline CDR1 MDHEN, CDR2 SYDVKM. The CDR3 totals 15 residues. The CDR3 nucleotides read TGTGCCAGCATCCAACAGGGGTCGGGGTACACTGAAGCTTTCTTT. Protein: CASIQQGSGYTEAFF.

This sequence joins TRBV12-3 or TRBV12-4 and TRBJ2-6; D possibly corresponds to TRBD1 (5 bases). V was shortened by 3 bases and J by 1 base, with 7 bases between the two germline ends. This CDR3 is 15 amino acids long. The CDR3 here is CASSLGQSGANVLTF. The CDR3 DNA is TGTGCCAGCAGTTTGGGGCAGTCTGGGGCCAACGTCCTGACTTTC.

This clonotype showed up just a few times. This chain connects TRBV4-2 to TRBJ2-5, with D perhaps matching TRBD2 (5 bases). Trimming took 1 base from V and 4 from J, leaving 10 bases between them. The CDR3 contains 14 residues. The germline CDR1 and CDR2 sequences are LGHNA and YNFKEQ. The CDR3 nucleotides are TGTGCCAGCAGCCAAGGCGGACTGGGAGAGACCCAGTACTTC. It translates to CASSQGGLGETQYF.

The chain combines TRBV5-1 with TRBJ2-3; D is possibly TRBD1 (6 bases). Germline loops: CDR1 SGHRS, CDR2 YFSETQ. The CDR3 consists of 14 residues. Trimming cost V 1 base and J 4 bases, with 10 bases left between them. CDR3 protein: CASSLFPGADTQYF. As DNA, the CDR3 is TGCGCCAGCAGCTTGTTCCCAGGGGCAGATACGCAGTATTTT.

This clonotype has at least ten counts. J is TRBJ2-7 and V is TRBV21-1; TRBD1 was called by the table and not checked on the DNA. TRBV21-1 is annotated as a pseudogene. The CDR3 loop spans 16 amino acids. CDR3 sequence (DNA): TGTGCCAGCAGCAAAGATCGGGAACGGATGACCTACGAGCAGTACGTC. Translating gives CASSKDRERMTYEQYV.

The V gene is TRBV6-5, the J gene TRBJ1-2; TRBD1 matches 7 bases. CDR1 is MNHEY, CDR2 SVGAGI, per germline. Trimming cost V 0 bases and J 4 bases; bases outside gene matches: 2. The CDR3 is 14 residues long. This chain's CDR3 is CASSYSGDSYGYTF. DNA for the CDR3: TGTGCCAGCAGTTACTCCGGGGACAGCTATGGCTACACCTTC.

CDR3 sequence: CASSLSGPANTGELFF. The CDR3 DNA is TGTGCCAGCAGCTTAAGTGGTCCAGCGAACACCGGGGAGCTGTTTTTT. The chain combines TRBV7-3 with TRBJ2-2; D not resolved. CDR3 size: 16 residues. Trimming removed 1 base at V and 0 bases at J, with 9 bases between. Germline-derived CDR1 and CDR2 are SGHTA and FQGTGA. Using reference TRBV7-3 and TRBJ2-2 for the parts outside the CDR3, the full variable domain is GAGVSQTPSNKVTEKGKYVELRCDPISGHTALYWYRQSLGQGPEFLIYFQGTGAADDSGLPNDRFFAVRPEGSVSTLKIQRTERGDSAVYLCASSLSGPANTGELFFGEGSRLTVL.

V gene TRBV28 combines with J gene TRBJ2-1, with D perhaps matching TRBD2 (5 bases). The CDR3 is 13 amino acids. V dropped 2 bases and J dropped 6 bases, with 8 bases sitting between them. Germline CDR1 and CDR2: MDHEN and SYDVKM. CDR3: CASSLHGGNEQFF. The CDR3 nucleotides are TGTGCCAGCAGTTTACACGGAGGCAATGAGCAGTTCTTC.

The sample holds a few counts of this clonotype. V usage is TRBV12-3 or TRBV12-4 and J usage is TRBJ1-2; D is perhaps TRBD1 (6 bases). The V gene lost 5 bases and the J gene lost 8 bases, with 21 bases spanning the gap. This CDR3 spans 15 amino acids. CDR3 bases: TGTGCCAGCAGTGAGAGAAACAGGGTTGTAAACGGCTACACCTTC. Protein product: CASSERNRVVNGYTF.

The chain combines TRBV4-2 with TRBJ1-2; D possibly corresponds to TRBD1 (6 bases). Germline CDR1 reads LGHNA; CDR2 reads YNFKEQ. The V gene lost 4 bases and the J gene lost 3 bases, with 18 bases spanning the gap. CDR3 length equals 16 residues. CDR3 in DNA: TGTGCCAGCAGCCTCACGGGGGACAAGGGGTACTATGGCTACACCTTC. It is translated as CASSLTGDKGYYGYTF.

V usage is TRBV29-1 and J usage is TRBJ1-1; D gene uncertain. The CDR3 is 13 residues long. Deletions cut 4 bases from V and 7 bases from J, with 16 bases between. Germline CDR1 SQVTM, CDR2 ANQGSEA. CDR3 amino acids: CSVGYPAGDEAFF. CDR3 DNA: TGCAGCGTTGGTTACCCCGCGGGTGATGAAGCTTTCTTT.

V is TRBV10-3 and J is TRBJ2-2, with 7 nucleotides matching TRBD1. The CDR3 has 15 residues. Losses at the gene ends were 6 bases for V and 1 base for J; bases not matched to a gene: 5. The germline gives CDR1 ENHRY, CDR2 SYGVKD. The CDR3 DNA reads TGTGCCATCAGGGTAACAGGGGTGAACACCGGGGAGCTGTTTTTT. It specifies CAIRVTGVNTGELFF.

This clonotype was counted at least ten times. V is TRBV6-5 and J is TRBJ2-5, with D unresolved. The V gene's germline CDR1 is MNHEY and CDR2 SVGAGI. V was clipped by 4 bases and J by 5 bases, with 17 bases between them. The CDR3 spans 15 residues. DNA of the CDR3: TGTGCCAGCAGTTCCCAATGGTCTTCGGCGGAGACCCAGTACTTC. Encoded protein: CASSSQWSSAETQYF.